This T cell receptor beta chain was sequenced in a study of blood T cell repertoires in COVID-19. TCRdb's copy holds only in-frame clones and misses some; the assay was immunoSEQ multiplex PCR. Among around 250,000 clones listed, around 86% were seen once. The germline CDR1 and CDR2 sequences are MNHEY and SVGAGI. The ends were cut back, 0 bases at V and 4 bases at J, with 12 bases in the middle. This CDR3 is 15 amino acids long. This clone was seen a few times. Material: peripheral blood. The clonotype was recovered from a young man with active or convalescent COVID-19. The chain has TRBV6-5 and TRBJ1-1; a possible D gene is TRBD1 (5 bases). The CDR3, as DNA: TGTGCCAGCAGTTACTCGGGGGAGGTTAGCACTGAAGCTTTCTTT. This codes for CASSYSGEVSTEAFF.